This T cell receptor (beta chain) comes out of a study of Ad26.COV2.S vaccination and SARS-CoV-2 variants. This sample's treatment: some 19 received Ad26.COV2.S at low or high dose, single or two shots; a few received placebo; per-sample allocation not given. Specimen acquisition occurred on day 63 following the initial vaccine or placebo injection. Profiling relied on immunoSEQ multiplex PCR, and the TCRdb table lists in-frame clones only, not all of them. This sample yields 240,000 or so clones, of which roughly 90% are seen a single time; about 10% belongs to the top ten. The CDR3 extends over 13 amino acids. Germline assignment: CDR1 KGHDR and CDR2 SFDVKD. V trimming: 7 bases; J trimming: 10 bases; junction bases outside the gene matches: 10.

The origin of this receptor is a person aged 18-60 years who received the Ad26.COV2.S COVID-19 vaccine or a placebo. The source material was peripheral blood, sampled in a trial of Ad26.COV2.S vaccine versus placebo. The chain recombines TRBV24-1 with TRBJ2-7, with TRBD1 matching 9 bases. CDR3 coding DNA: TGTGCCACCAGACGAACAGGGGGCCTGGAACAGTACTTC. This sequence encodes CATRRTGGLEQYF.